The T cell receptor (beta chain) described here comes from a study of T cells in Graves' hyperthyroidism and ophthalmopathy. Patients with uncontrolled infections, other autoimmune diseases, pregnancy or lactation were excluded. The CDR3 is made up of 15 amino acids. CDR1 is LGHDT and CDR2 is YNNKEL in the germline V gene (reference sequence). The ends were cut back, 0 bases at V and 4 bases at J, with 10 bases in the middle. RNA transcripts were the template for amplifying TCR beta CDR3 regions. A set of HTBI primers served as the primers for a first-round RT-PCR of the TCR CDR3. Each CDR3 protein gets one entry after TCRdb re-called the multiplex PCR reads with MiXCR. Of about 420,000 distinct CDR3 sequences detected, more than 15% appear once; the ten largest clones hold around 7.3%. This clonotype was picked up many times.

The chain carries TRBV3-1 and TRBJ2-1; possibly TRBD1 for D (5 bases). The clonotype comes from a woman between 18 and 30 years old with Graves' hyperthyroidism. Sequenced input: blood. The DNA of the CDR3 is TGTGCCAGCAGCCAAGATCAGGGCAGTTACAATGAGCAGTTCTTC. Translated: CASSQDQGSYNEQFF.